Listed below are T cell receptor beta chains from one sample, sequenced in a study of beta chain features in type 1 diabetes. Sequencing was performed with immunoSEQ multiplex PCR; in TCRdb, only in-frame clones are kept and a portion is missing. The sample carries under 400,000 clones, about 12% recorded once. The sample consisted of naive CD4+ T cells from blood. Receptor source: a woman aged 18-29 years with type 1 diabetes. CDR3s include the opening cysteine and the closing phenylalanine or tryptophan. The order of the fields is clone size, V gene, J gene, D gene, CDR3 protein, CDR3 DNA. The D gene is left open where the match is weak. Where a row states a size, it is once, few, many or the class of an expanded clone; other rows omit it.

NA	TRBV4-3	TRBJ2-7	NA	CASSQEIGVTYEQYF	TGCGCCAGCAGCCAAGAAATAGGGGTAACCTACGAGCAGTACTTC
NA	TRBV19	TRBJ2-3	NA	CASSISRGTQYF	TGTGCCAGTAGTATATCCCGGGGAACGCAGTATTTT
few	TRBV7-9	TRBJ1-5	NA	CASSLGWSGYDPQHF	TGTGCCAGCAGCTTAGGGTGGTCGGGGTATGATCCCCAGCATTTT
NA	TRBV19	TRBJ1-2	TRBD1	CASWTGAGYTF	TGTGCCAGTTGGACAGGGGCTGGCTACACCTTC
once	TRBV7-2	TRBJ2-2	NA	CASSLAATGSPSFGELFF	TGTGCCAGCAGCTTAGCAGCGACAGGTTCCCCTTCCTTCGGGGAGCTGTTTTTT
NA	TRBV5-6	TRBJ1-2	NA	CASSFAGSNYGYTF	TGTGCCAGCAGCTTCGCCGGGAGTAACTATGGCTACACCTTC
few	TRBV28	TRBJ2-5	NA	CASSGETQYF	TGTGCCAGCAGCGGGGAGACCCAGTACTTC
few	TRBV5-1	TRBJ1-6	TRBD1	CASSFSDRDNSPLHF	TGCGCCAGCAGCTTTTCGGACAGGGATAATTCACCCCTCCACTTT
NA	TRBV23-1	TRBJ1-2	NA	CASRRATNYGYTF	TGCGCCAGCAGACGAGCAACTAACTATGGCTACACCTTC
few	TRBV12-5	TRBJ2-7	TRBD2	CASGLYGLAVSHEQYF	TGTGCTAGTGGTTTGTACGGACTAGCTGTTTCCCACGAGCAGTACTTC
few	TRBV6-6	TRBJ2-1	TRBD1	CASSYSRQGDQFF	TGTGCCAGCAGTTACTCGCGGCAGGGGGACCAGTTCTTC
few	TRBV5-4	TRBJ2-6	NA	CASSLDSSGANVLTF	TGTGCCAGCAGCCTGGACAGCTCTGGGGCCAACGTCCTGACTTTC
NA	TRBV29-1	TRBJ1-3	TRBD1	CSISSGQGRNTIYF	TGCAGCATATCCTCGGGACAGGGGCGAAACACCATATATTTT
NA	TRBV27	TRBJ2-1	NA	CASSFPGQEQFF	TGTGCCAGCAGTTTTCCTGGGCAGGAGCAGTTCTTC
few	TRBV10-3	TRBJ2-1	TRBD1	CAIRQGAYNEQFF	TGTGCCATCAGGCAGGGGGCGTACAATGAGCAGTTCTTC
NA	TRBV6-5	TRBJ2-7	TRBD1	CASTPGQGKYEQYF	TGTGCCAGCACCCCGGGACAGGGAAAATACGAGCAGTACTTC
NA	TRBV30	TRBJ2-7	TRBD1	CAWAPATGGPGEQYF	TGTGCCTGGGCGCCAGCGACAGGGGGGCCGGGAGAGCAGTACTTC
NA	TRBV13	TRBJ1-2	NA	CASSFGPGGYTF	TGTGCCAGCAGCTTTGGGCCGGGAGGCTACACCTTC
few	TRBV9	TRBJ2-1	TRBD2	CASSVLTSGVYNEQFF	TGTGCCAGCAGCGTTTTGACTAGCGGGGTCTACAATGAGCAGTTCTTC
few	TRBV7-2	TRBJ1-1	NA	CASSLGWANTEAFF	TGTGCCAGCAGCTTAGGCTGGGCAAACACTGAAGCTTTCTTT
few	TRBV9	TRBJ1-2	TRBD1	CASSEGTGNYGYTF	TGTGCCAGCAGCGAGGGGACAGGAAACTATGGCTACACCTTC
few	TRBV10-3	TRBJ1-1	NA	CAISAKGLPNTEAFF	TGTGCCATCAGCGCTAAGGGACTTCCTAACACTGAAGCTTTCTTT
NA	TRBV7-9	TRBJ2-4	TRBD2	CASSLAGIAKNIQYF	TGTGCCAGCAGTCTAGCGGGGATAGCCAAAAACATTCAGTACTTC
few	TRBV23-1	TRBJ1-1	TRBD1	CASSLPRTGVNTEAFF	TGCGCCAGCAGTCTACCCAGGACAGGGGTGAACACTGAAGCTTTCTTT
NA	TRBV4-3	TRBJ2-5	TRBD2	CASSQDLLRGGRETQYF	TGCGCCAGCAGCCAAGATCTACTGCGGGGGGGCCGCGAGACCCAGTACTTC
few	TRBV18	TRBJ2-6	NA	CASSPGPQGANVLTF	TGTGCCAGCTCACCAGGGCCTCAGGGGGCCAACGTCCTGACTTTC
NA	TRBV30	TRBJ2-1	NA	CAWSGGGTEQFF	TGTGCCTGGAGTGGAGGGGGTACTGAGCAGTTCTTC
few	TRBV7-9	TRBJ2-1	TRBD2	CASSFKREGVDEQFF	TGTGCCAGCAGCTTTAAGCGGGAGGGGGTAGATGAGCAGTTCTTC
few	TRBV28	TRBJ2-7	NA	CASSFRSANPSEQYF	TGTGCCAGCAGTTTCCGGAGCGCGAACCCCAGCGAGCAGTACTTC
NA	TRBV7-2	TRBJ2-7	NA	CASSLAGHWIEQYF	TGTGCCAGCAGCTTAGCGGGGCATTGGATAGAGCAGTACTTC
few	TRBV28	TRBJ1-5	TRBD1	CASSPGQGAQPQHF	TGTGCCAGCAGTCCAGGACAGGGCGCTCAGCCCCAGCATTTT
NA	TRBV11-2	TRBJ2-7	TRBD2	CASSLTLRGASGNPYEQYF	TGTGCCAGCTCCCTTACGCTTAGAGGTGCTAGCGGTAATCCCTACGAGCAGTACTTC
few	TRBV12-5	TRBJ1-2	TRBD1	CASGFALGTDGYTF	TGTGCTAGTGGGTTTGCCCTGGGGACAGATGGCTACACCTTC
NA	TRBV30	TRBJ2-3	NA	CAWSAPLVGRRRTDTQYF	TGTGCCTGGAGTGCTCCCCTAGTTGGGAGGCGCCGCACAGATACGCAGTATTTT
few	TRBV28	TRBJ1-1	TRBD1	CASTGDRGIEAFF	TGTGCCAGCACTGGGGACAGGGGGATTGAAGCTTTCTTT
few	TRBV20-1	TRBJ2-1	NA	CSAVGANEQFF	TGCAGTGCGGTGGGAGCCAATGAGCAGTTCTTC
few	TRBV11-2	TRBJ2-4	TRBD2	CASEGWRGLANIQYF	TGTGCCAGCGAGGGGTGGCGGGGACTAGCGAACATTCAGTACTTC
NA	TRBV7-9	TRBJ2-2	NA	CASRGRYTGELFF	TGTGCCAGCAGGGGGCGCTACACCGGGGAGCTGTTTTTT
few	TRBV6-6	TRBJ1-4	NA	CASSYLTDSNEKLFF	TGTGCCAGCAGTTACCTCACAGACAGTAATGAAAAACTGTTTTTT
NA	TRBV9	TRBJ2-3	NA	CASTLGGTDTQYF	TGTGCCAGCACCCTAGGGGGCACAGATACGCAGTATTTT
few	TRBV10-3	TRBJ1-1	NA	CAISAPKTEAFF	TGTGCCATCAGCGCACCTAAGACTGAAGCTTTCTTT
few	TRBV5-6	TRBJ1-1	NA	CASSLASRRNTEAFF	TGTGCCAGCAGCTTGGCCTCCCGCAGGAACACTGAAGCTTTCTTT
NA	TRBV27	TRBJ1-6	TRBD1	CASRTTGLYSPLHF	TGTGCCAGCAGGACGACAGGGCTTTATTCACCCCTCCACTTT
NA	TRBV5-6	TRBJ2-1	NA	CASSGRSGNEQFF	TGTGCCAGCAGCGGTCGCTCGGGAAATGAGCAGTTCTTC
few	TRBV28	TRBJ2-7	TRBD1	CASRQTGGSYEQYF	TGTGCCAGCAGACAGACAGGGGGATCCTACGAGCAGTACTTC
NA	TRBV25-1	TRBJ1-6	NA	CASRSAAASPLHF	TGTGCCAGCAGGAGTGCCGCGGCTTCACCCCTCCACTTT
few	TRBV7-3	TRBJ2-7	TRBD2	CASSLSGSSYEQYF	TGTGCCAGCAGCTTAAGCGGGAGTTCCTACGAGCAGTACTTC
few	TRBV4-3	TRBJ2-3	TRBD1	CASSLSYRGSDTQYF	TGCGCCAGCAGTCTTTCCTACAGGGGGTCGGATACGCAGTATTTT
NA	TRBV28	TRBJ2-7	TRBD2	CASGLAGGPISEQYF	TGTGCCAGCGGGTTAGCGGGAGGGCCCATTTCCGAGCAGTACTTC